This T cell receptor beta chain was sequenced during a study of blood T cell repertoires in COVID-19. The V end lost 3 bases, the J end lost 4 bases, and 14 bases lay between the germline ends. Germline-derived CDR1 and CDR2 are GTSNPN and SVGIG (reference sequence). This CDR3 contains 14 residues. The study assigned cohorts using participant-reported clinical history. Study processing details: Amplified reference gene primers provided the basis for estimating nucleated cell counts. Generated by immunoSEQ multiplex PCR, the TCRdb table keeps only in-frame clones and is missing some. V, J and clone size derive from that table, while D and trimming were established from the DNA sequence. The repertoire has 300,000 to 450,000 clones, 85% to 90% of them found once; the top ten carry roughly 1.2%.

The rearrangement links TRBV30 to TRBJ2-3, with D possibly TRBD2 on 7 matching bases. Sequenced material: PBMCs or T cells enriched from blood (not recorded which). The clonotype was recovered from a woman aged 18-35 years who had recovered from COVID-19. The CDR3 DNA reads as TGTGCCTGGAGCCTCCGGGGGGCCGCAGATACGCAGTATTTT. It encodes CAWSLRGAADTQYF.